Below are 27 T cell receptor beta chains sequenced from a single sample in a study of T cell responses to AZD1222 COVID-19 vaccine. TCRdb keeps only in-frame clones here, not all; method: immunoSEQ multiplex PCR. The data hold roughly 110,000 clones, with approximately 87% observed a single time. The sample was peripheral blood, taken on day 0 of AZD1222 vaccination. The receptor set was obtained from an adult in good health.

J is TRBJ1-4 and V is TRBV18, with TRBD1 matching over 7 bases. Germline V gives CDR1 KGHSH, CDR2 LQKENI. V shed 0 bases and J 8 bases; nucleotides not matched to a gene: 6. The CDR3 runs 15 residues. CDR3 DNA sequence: TGTGCCAGCTCACCACCGGAGGGGGCCGGAGAAAAACTGTTTTTT. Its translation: CASSPPEGAGEKLFF. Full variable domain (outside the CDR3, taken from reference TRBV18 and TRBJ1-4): NAGVMQNPRHLVRRRGQEARLRCSPMKGHSHVYWYRQLPEEGLKFMVYLQKENIIDESGMPKERFSAEFPKEGPSILRIQQVVRGDSAAYFCASSPPEGAGEKLFFGSGTQLSVL.

The CDR3 loop is CAWGRKQLMNTEAFF. The DNA of the CDR3 is TGTGCCTGGGGGCGAAAACAGCTAATGAACACTGAAGCTTTCTTT. This chain joins TRBV30 and TRBJ1-1; D gene uncertain. The CDR3 has 15 amino acids. Germline loops: CDR1 GTSNPN, CDR2 SVGIG (reference sequence). V gave up 5 bases and J gave up 0 bases, with 16 bases separating them.

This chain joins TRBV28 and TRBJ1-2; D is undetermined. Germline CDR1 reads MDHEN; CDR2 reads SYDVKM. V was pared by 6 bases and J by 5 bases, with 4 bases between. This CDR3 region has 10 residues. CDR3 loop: CASRQYGYTF. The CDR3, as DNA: TGTGCCAGCAGGCAATATGGCTACACCTTC.

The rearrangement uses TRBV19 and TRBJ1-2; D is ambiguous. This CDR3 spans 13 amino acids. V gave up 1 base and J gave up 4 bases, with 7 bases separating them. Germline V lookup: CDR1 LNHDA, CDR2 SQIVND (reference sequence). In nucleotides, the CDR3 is TGTGCCAGTAGTATAGCAGGCAGCTATGGCTACACCTTC. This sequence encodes CASSIAGSYGYTF. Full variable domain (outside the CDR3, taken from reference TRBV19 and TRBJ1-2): DGGITQSPKYLFRKEGQNVTLSCEQNLNHDAMYWYRQDPGQGLRLIYYSQIVNDFQKGDIAEGYSVSREKKESFPLTVTSAQKNPTAFYLCASSIAGSYGYTFGSGTRLTVV.

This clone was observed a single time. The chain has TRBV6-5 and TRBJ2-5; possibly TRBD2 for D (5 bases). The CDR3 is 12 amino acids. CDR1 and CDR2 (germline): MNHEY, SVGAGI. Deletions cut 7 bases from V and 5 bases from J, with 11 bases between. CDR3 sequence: CASTSSGETQYF. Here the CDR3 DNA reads TGTGCCAGCACCTCCTCGGGGGAGACCCAGTACTTC.

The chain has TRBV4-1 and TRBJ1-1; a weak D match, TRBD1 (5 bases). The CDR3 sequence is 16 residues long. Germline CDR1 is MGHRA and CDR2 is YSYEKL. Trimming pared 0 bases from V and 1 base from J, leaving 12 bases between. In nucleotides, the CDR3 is TGCGCCAGCAGCCAAGATCCGGCGGGGACGAACACTGAAGCTTTCTTT. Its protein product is CASSQDPAGTNTEAFF.

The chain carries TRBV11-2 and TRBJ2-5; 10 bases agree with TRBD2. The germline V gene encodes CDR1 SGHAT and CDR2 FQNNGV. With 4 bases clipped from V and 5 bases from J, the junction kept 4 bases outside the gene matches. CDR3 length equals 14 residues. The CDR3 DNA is TGTGCCAGCAGCTCAAGACTAGCGGGCGAGACCCAGTACTTC. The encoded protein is CASSSRLAGETQYF.

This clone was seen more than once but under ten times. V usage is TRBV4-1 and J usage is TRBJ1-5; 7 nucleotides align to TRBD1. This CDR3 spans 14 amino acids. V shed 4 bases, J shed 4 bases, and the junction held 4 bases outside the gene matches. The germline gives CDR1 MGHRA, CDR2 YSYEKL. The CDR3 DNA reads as TGCGCCAGCAGCCGCGACAGGGAAAATCAGCCCCAGCATTTT. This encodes CASSRDRENQPQHF.

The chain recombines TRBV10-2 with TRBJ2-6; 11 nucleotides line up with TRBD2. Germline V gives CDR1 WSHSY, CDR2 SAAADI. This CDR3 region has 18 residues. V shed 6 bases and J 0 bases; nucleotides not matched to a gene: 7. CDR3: CASRPTSGGLSGANVLTF. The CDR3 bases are TGCGCCAGCAGACCCACTAGCGGGGGCCTCTCTGGGGCCAACGTCCTGACTTTC.

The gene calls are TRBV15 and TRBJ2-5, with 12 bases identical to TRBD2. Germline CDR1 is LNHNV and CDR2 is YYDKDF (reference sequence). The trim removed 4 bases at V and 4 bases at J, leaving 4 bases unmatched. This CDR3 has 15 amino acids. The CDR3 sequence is CATSTRLAGVETQYF. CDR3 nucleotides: TGTGCCACCAGCACCCGACTAGCGGGAGTAGAGACCCAGTACTTC.

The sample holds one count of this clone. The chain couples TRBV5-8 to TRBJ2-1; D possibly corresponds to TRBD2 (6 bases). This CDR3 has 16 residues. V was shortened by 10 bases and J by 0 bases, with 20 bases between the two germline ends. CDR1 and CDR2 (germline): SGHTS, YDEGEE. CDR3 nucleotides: TGTGCCGTAACCTCGAGGGACTGGAGCTCCTACAATGAGCAGTTCTTC. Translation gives CAVTSRDWSSYNEQFF.

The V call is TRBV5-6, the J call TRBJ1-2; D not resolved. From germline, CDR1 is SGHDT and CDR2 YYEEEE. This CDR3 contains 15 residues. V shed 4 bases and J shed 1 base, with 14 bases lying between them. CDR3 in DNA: TGTGCCAGCAGCCCTTTTAGAGGGTATAACTATGGCTACACCTTC. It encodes CASSPFRGYNYGYTF.

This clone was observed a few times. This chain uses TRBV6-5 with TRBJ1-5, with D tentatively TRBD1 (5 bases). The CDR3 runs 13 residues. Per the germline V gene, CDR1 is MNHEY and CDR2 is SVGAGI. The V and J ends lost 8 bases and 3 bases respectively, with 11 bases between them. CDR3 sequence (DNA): TGTGCCAGCGGGAGGACAAACAATCAGCCCCAGCATTTT. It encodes CASGRTNNQPQHF.

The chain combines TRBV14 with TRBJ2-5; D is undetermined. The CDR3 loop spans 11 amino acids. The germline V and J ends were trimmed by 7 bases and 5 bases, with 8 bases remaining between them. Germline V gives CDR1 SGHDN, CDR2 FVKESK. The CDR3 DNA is TGTGCCAGCAACCGAAGGGAGACCCAGTACTTC. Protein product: CASNRRETQYF.

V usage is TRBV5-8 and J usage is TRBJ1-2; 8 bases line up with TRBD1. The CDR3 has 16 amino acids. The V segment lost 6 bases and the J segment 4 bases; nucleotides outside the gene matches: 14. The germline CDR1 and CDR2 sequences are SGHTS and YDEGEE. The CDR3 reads CASTQSTGAFGYGYTF. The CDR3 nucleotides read TGTGCCAGCACCCAATCGACAGGGGCATTCGGCTATGGCTACACCTTC.

CDR3 region: CASSLYGVNEKLFF. In DNA form, the CDR3 reads TGTGCCAGCAGCTTATACGGGGTTAATGAAAAACTGTTTTTT. The J gene is TRBJ1-4, the V gene TRBV7-2; D is unresolved. The CDR3 consists of 14 residues. Trimming pared 2 bases from V and 4 bases from J, leaving 8 bases between. Germline loops: CDR1 SGHTA, CDR2 FQGNSA.

The CDR3 DNA is TGCGCCAGCAGCTGGACTAGCGGGAGTGGCGAGCAGTACTTC. Protein product: CASSWTSGSGEQYF. The chain carries TRBV5-1 and TRBJ2-7; 13 bases map to TRBD2. With V trimmed by 3 bases and J by 6 bases, 3 bases remained unmatched. The CDR3 spans 14 residues. Germline V gene data show CDR1 as SGHRS and CDR2 as YFSETQ. Full variable domain (missing parts from reference TRBV5-1 and TRBJ2-7): KAGVTQTPRYLIKTRGQQVTLSCSPISGHRSVSWYQQTPGQGLQFLFEYFSETQRNKGNFPGRFSGRQFSNSRSEMNVSTLELGDSALYLCASSWTSGSGEQYFGPGTRLTVT.

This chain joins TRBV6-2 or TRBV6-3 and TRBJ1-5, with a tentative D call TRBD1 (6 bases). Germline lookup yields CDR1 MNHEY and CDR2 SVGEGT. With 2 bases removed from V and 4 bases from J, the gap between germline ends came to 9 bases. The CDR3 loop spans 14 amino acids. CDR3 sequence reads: CASSYGGGNQPQHF. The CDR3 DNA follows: TGTGCCAGCAGTTACGGGGGCGGGAATCAGCCCCAGCATTTT.

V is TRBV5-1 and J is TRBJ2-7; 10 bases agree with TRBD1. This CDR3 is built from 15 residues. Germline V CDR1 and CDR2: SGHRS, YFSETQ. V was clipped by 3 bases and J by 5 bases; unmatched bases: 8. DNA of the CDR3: TGCGCCAGCAGCTCCGAGGGACAGGGGATCCACGAGCAGTACTTC. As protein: CASSSEGQGIHEQYF.

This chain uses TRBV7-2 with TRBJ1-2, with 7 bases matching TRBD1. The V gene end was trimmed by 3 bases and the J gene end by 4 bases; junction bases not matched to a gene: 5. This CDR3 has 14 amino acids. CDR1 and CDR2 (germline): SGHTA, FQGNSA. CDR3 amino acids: CASSFLGQFYGYTF. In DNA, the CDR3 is TGTGCCAGCAGCTTCCTGGGACAGTTCTATGGCTACACCTTC.

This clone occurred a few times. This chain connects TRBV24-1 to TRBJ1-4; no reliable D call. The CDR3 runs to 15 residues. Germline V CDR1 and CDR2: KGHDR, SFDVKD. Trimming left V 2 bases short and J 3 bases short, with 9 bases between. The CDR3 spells CATSDSQDSNEKLFF. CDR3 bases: TGTGCCACCAGTGATTCGCAGGATTCTAATGAAAAACTGTTTTTT.

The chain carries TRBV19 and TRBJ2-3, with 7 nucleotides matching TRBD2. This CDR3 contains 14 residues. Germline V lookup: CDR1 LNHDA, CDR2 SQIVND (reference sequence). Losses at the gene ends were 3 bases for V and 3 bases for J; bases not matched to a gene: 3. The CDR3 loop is CASSIGGRTDTQYF. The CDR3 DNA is TGTGCCAGTAGTATTGGCGGGAGAACAGATACGCAGTATTTT.

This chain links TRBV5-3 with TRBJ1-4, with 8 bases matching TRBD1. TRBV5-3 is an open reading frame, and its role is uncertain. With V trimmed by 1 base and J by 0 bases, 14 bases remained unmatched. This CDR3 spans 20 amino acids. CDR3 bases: TGTGCCAGAAGCTTGACGGACAGGGATGTTCCGGTTACAACTAATGAAAAACTGTTTTTT. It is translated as CARSLTDRDVPVTTNEKLFF.

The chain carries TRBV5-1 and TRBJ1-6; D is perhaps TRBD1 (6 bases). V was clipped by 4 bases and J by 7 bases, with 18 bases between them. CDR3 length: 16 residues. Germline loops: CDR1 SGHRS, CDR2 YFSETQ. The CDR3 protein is CASSLRVRTENSPLHF. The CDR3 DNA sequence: TGCGCCAGCAGCCTGCGAGTACGGACAGAAAATTCACCCCTCCACTTT.

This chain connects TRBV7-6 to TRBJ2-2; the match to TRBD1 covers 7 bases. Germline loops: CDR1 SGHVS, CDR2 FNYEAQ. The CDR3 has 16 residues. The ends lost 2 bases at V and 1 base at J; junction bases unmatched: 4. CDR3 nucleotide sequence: TGTGCCAGCAGCTTATCTGGACAGGTGAACACCGGGGAGCTGTTTTTT. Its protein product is CASSLSGQVNTGELFF.

CDR3 loop: CASSSTTGGYGYTF. The CDR3 DNA sequence: TGTGCCAGCAGCTCGACGACAGGGGGCTATGGCTACACCTTC. The chain carries TRBV7-2 and TRBJ1-2; 9 nucleotides align to TRBD1. Germline CDR1 SGHTA, CDR2 FQGNSA. V was pared by 4 bases and J by 4 bases, with 4 bases of the junction left unmatched. CDR3 length equals 14 residues.

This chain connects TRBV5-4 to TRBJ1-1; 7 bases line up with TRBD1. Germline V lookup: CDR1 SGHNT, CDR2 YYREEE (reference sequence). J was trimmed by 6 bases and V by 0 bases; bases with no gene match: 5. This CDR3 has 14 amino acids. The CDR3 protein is CASSLGQGWAEAFF. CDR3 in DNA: TGTGCCAGCAGCTTGGGACAGGGATGGGCTGAAGCTTTCTTT. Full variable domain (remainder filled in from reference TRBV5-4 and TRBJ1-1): ETGVTQSPTHLIKTRGQQVTLRCSSQSGHNTVSWYQQALGQGPQFIFQYYREEENGRGNFPPRFSGLQFPNYSSELNVNALELDDSALYLCASSLGQGWAEAFFGQGTRLTVV.